This T cell receptor beta chain comes out of a study of CD8 T cell repertoires and HIV-1 epitope variants. As for the study in general: Tested: three Gag epitope families, Nef HW9 and YT9. General study findings and limits: Fewer than ten TCR beta clonotypes were antigen-specific, six or seven apparently recognizing autologous or escape variants.

The CDR3 runs 13 residues. V lost 2 bases, J lost 0 bases, and 3 bases lay in between. CDR1 and CDR2 from the germline V gene are MDHEN and SYDVKM. TCR beta CDR3 was sequenced at survey depth on immunoSEQ. Assay: immunoSEQ multiplex PCR; the TCRdb copy retains only in-frame clones and omits some. The sample contains over 90,000 clones, more than 65% of which appear only once. On this clone: The antigen remains unidentified.

The chain is built from TRBV28 and TRBJ2-3; D unresolved. Sample: uncultured baseline CD8+ T cells from peripheral blood mononuclear cells (PBMCs). This TCR was recovered from a male donor with HIV. The CDR3 spells CASSLTSTDTQYF. In DNA, the CDR3 is TGTGCCAGCAGTTTAACCAGCACAGATACGCAGTATTTT.